Below, 27 T cell receptor beta chains from the same sample are listed, as sequenced in a study of T cell responses to AZD1222 COVID-19 vaccine. Using immunoSEQ multiplex PCR, the repertoire was profiled, and TCRdb retains in-frame clones only, with some absent. The repertoire holds over 150,000 clones, with less than 90% as singletons. The sample consisted of peripheral blood, taken on day 0 of MenACWY control vaccination. Receptors originate from an adult in good health.

V is TRBV29-1 and J is TRBJ1-1; perhaps TRBD1 as D (5 bases). The CDR3 has 12 residues. Germline V gives CDR1 SQVTM, CDR2 ANQGSEA. This CDR3 reads CRVGDRGIGAFF. The CDR3 DNA sequence: TGCAGAGTGGGGGACCGGGGGATCGGAGCTTTCTTT.

The V and J genes are TRBV9 and TRBJ2-7; D perhaps matches TRBD2 (6 bases). The CDR3 has 14 residues. In germline, CDR1 is SGDLS, CDR2 YYNGEE. V dropped 6 bases and J dropped 1 base, with 14 bases sitting between them. CDR3 protein: CASTRTTDSYEQYF. The CDR3, as DNA: TGTGCCAGCACCCGGACTACCGATTCCTACGAGCAGTACTTC.

The chain joins TRBV5-1 to TRBJ2-7; 9 positions agree with TRBD1. This CDR3 has 15 amino acids. The germline gives CDR1 SGHRS, CDR2 YFSETQ. After removal of 0 bases from V and 4 bases from J, the junction contained 5 bases not matched to a gene. CDR3 amino acids: CASSLGDRVGYEQYF. The CDR3 DNA reads TGCGCCAGCAGCTTGGGGGACAGGGTGGGGTACGAGCAGTACTTC.

The CDR3 DNA sequence: TGTGCCAGTAGTCGGGACGGCGGCATGAACACTGAAGCTTTCTTT. Amino acid sequence: CASSRDGGMNTEAFF. The V call is TRBV19, the J call TRBJ1-1; tentatively, D is TRBD1 (5 bases). Between the trimmed V and J ends, which lost 5 bases and 0 bases, there was a span of 13 bases. This CDR3 contains 15 residues. Germline V CDR1 and CDR2: LNHDA, SQIVND (reference sequence).

CDR3 DNA sequence: TGTGCCAGCAGCGGATGGACAGGGGGGGATCAGCCCCAGCATTTT. Amino acid sequence: CASSGWTGGDQPQHF. The genes are TRBV7-9 and TRBJ1-5; TRBD1 matches 10 bases. Unmatched junction bases numbered 6, after V lost 5 bases and J lost 5 bases. This CDR3 has 15 amino acids. Germline V lookup: CDR1 SEHNR, CDR2 FQNEAQ (reference sequence).

CDR3 sequence reads: CASAGGYGYTF. The DNA for the CDR3 is TGTGCCAGCGCTGGAGGGTATGGCTACACCTTC. The V call is TRBV27, the J call TRBJ1-2; D is undetermined. Germline assignment: CDR1 MNHEY and CDR2 SMNVEV (reference sequence). This CDR3 has 11 amino acids. V gave up 8 bases and J gave up 5 bases, with 9 bases separating them.

The table lists this clone with a count of one. V usage is TRBV19 and J usage is TRBJ1-5; TRBD1 might be the D (5 bases). V shed 6 bases and J shed 7 bases, with 16 bases lying between them. The CDR3 runs 14 residues. CDR1 and CDR2 from the germline V gene are LNHDA and SQIVND (reference sequence). The DNA for the CDR3 is TGTGCCAGTAGCCTAATCCAGGGAGGACAGCCCCAGCATTTT. Residues: CASSLIQGGQPQHF. Together with reference TRBV19 and TRBJ1-5, the CDR3 gives the full variable domain: DGGITQSPKYLFRKEGQNVTLSCEQNLNHDAMYWYRQDPGQGLRLIYYSQIVNDFQKGDIAEGYSVSREKKESFPLTVTSAQKNPTAFYLCASSLIQGGQPQHFGDGTRLSIL.

J is TRBJ1-1 and V is TRBV19; the D is unclear. CDR3 length: 16 residues. Per germline, CDR1 LNHDA and CDR2 SQIVND (reference sequence). V was trimmed by 1 base and J by 1 base, leaving 13 bases between them. The CDR3 bases are TGTGCCAGTAGTATAGGTCTCTTGACCGGGAACACTGAAGCTTTCTTT. Translated, it gives CASSIGLLTGNTEAFF.

This chain links TRBV6-5 with TRBJ1-2, with D hard to call. Trimming cost V 4 bases and J 7 bases, with 7 bases left between them. CDR3 size: 11 residues. The germline V gene has CDR1 MNHEY and CDR2 SVGAGI. DNA for the CDR3: TGTGCCAGCAGTTTTAGTGGTGGCTACACCTTC. Translation gives CASSFSGGYTF.

This clone was observed a single time. The chain recombines TRBV28 with TRBJ2-7; D might be TRBD2 (5 bases). The CDR3 runs 16 residues. V lost 2 bases and J 3 bases, leaving 17 bases between the germline ends. Germline CDR1 is MDHEN and CDR2 is SYDVKM. CDR3: CASSLQQTRTVYEQYF. The CDR3 region has the DNA TGTGCCAGCAGTTTACAACAAACACGGACTGTCTACGAGCAGTACTTC.

This sequence joins TRBV30 and TRBJ2-2; D may be TRBD2 (5 bases). Deletions cut 4 bases from V and 4 bases from J, with 16 bases between. This CDR3 contains 15 residues. CDR1 and CDR2 from the germline V gene are GTSNPN and SVGIG (reference sequence). CDR3 coding DNA: TGTGCCTGGACCGACCGGGGTAGCAGCACCGGGGAGCTGTTTTTT. Translation: CAWTDRGSSTGELFF. Together with reference TRBV30 and TRBJ2-2, the CDR3 gives the full variable domain: SQTIHQWPATLVQPVGSPLSLECTVEGTSNPNLYWYRQAAGRGLQLLFYSVGIGQISSEVPQNLSASRPQDRQFILSSKKLLLSDSGFYLCAWTDRGSSTGELFFGEGSRLTVL.

The V call is TRBV11-2, the J call TRBJ2-1; D perhaps matches TRBD1 (6 bases). The CDR3 spans 16 residues. V was shortened by 4 bases and J by 4 bases, with 17 bases between the two germline ends. The V gene's germline CDR1 is SGHAT and CDR2 FQNNGV. This CDR3 reads CASSSMIMTGYNEQFF. CDR3 bases: TGTGCCAGCAGCTCCATGATAATGACAGGTTACAATGAGCAGTTCTTC.

J is TRBJ1-5 and V is TRBV10-2; possibly TRBD1 for D (5 bases). The germline CDR1 and CDR2 sequences are WSHSY and SAAADI. V was clipped by 5 bases and J by 5 bases, with 10 bases between them. CDR3 length equals 13 residues. Here the CDR3 DNA reads TGCGCCAGCAGTACCCAGGGCGATCAGCCCCAGCATTTT. It yields the protein CASSTQGDQPQHF.

There are a few counts of this clone. V is TRBV29-1 and J is TRBJ2-7; possibly TRBD1 for D (6 bases). The length of the CDR3 is 12 residues. Germline V gene sequence: CDR1 SQVTM, CDR2 ANQGSEA. The V and J ends lost 7 bases and 6 bases respectively, with 16 bases between them. CDR3 amino acids: CSGTGTLGEQYF. CDR3 bases: TGCAGCGGGACCGGGACACTCGGCGAGCAGTACTTC.

CDR3 DNA sequence: TGTGGGACAGGGGTCGTTCGGCCCCAGCATTTT. It translates to CGTGVVRPQHF. The chain couples TRBV28 to TRBJ1-5, with 9 bases identical to TRBD1. Germline V CDR1 and CDR2: MDHEN, SYDVKM. CDR3 size: 11 residues.

This clone was counted a single time. The rearrangement uses TRBV13 and TRBJ1-3; D might be TRBD1 (5 bases). Germline V CDR1 and CDR2: PRHDT, FYEKMQ (reference sequence). Deletions cut 3 bases from V and 0 bases from J, with 18 bases between. This CDR3 spans 18 amino acids. CDR3 residues: CASSLRWRGGNSGNTIYF. DNA of the CDR3: TGTGCCAGCAGCTTGAGATGGCGGGGGGGGAACTCTGGAAACACCATATATTTT.

This clone came up once. This sequence joins TRBV5-8 and TRBJ1-1; no firm D call. The CDR3 contains 13 residues. Germline V gene data show CDR1 as SGHTS and CDR2 as YDEGEE. Trimming pared 5 bases from V and 2 bases from J, leaving 10 bases between. CDR3 nucleotides: TGTGCCAGCAGTTTTGCGGGTAACACTGAAGCTTTCTTT. The encoded protein is CASSFAGNTEAFF.

The chain couples TRBV6-5 to TRBJ2-1; the match to TRBD2 covers 7 bases. Trimming at V came to 4 bases and at J to 8 bases, leaving 11 bases not matched to a gene. Germline V gives CDR1 MNHEY, CDR2 SVGAGI. The length of the CDR3 is 15 residues. CDR3 protein: CASSSLGRENYEQFF. The CDR3 bases are TGTGCCAGCAGTTCCCTAGGGCGGGAGAACTATGAGCAGTTCTTC.

The chain links TRBV27 to TRBJ2-5, with D perhaps TRBD1 or TRBD2 (6 bases each). Trimming removed 3 bases from V and 7 bases from J, with 18 bases in between. Looked up from germline, CDR1 is MNHEY and CDR2 is SMNVEV (reference sequence). There are 15 residues in the CDR3. DNA of the CDR3: TGTGCCAGCAGTTTTGGGACTGGGGGCCCCGGGACCCAGTACTTC. Translated: CASSFGTGGPGTQYF.

The chain is built from TRBV28 and TRBJ2-3, with D possibly being TRBD1 or TRBD2 (5 bases each). The CDR3 has 13 amino acids. V dropped 6 bases and J dropped 4 bases, with 11 bases sitting between them. Germline loops: CDR1 MDHEN, CDR2 SYDVKM. The CDR3 DNA follows: TGTGCCAGCAGCCTCGGGACCGCAGATACGCAGTATTTT. It codes for CASSLGTADTQYF. Full variable domain (remainder filled in from reference TRBV28 and TRBJ2-3): DVKVTQSSRYLVKRTGEKVFLECVQDMDHENMFWYRQDPGLGLRLIYFSYDVKMKEKGDIPEGYSVSREKKERFSLILESASTNQTSMYLCASSLGTADTQYFGPGTRLTVL.

The V gene is TRBV7-9, the J gene TRBJ2-1; no definite D call. Germline lookup yields CDR1 SEHNR and CDR2 FQNEAQ (reference sequence). Between the trimmed V and J ends, which lost 3 bases and 8 bases, there was a span of 8 bases. This CDR3 is 12 amino acids long. Here the CDR3 reads CASSLELDEQFF. CDR3 bases: TGTGCCAGCAGCTTGGAGTTGGATGAGCAGTTCTTC.

The chain couples TRBV6-2 or TRBV6-3 to TRBJ1-2; D gene uncertain. There are 14 residues in the CDR3. Germline V CDR1 and CDR2: MNHEY, SVGEGT. The ends were cut back, 2 bases at V and 1 base at J, with 8 bases in the middle. CDR3 residues: CASSYGSGNYGYTF. CDR3 DNA sequence: TGTGCCAGCAGTTACGGGTCGGGTAACTATGGCTACACCTTC.

This sequence joins TRBV18 and TRBJ1-4; no clear D gene. V shed 4 bases and J shed 8 bases, with 8 bases lying between them. Germline CDR1 reads KGHSH; CDR2 reads LQKENI. This CDR3 has 12 residues. In DNA, the CDR3 is TGTGCCAGCTCACGCAGTCGCGAAAAACTGTTTTTT. Its translation: CASSRSREKLFF. The entire variable domain, with the rest obtained from reference TRBV18 and TRBJ1-4, is as follows: NAGVMQNPRHLVRRRGQEARLRCSPMKGHSHVYWYRQLPEEGLKFMVYLQKENIIDESGMPKERFSAEFPKEGPSILRIQQVVRGDSAAYFCASSRSREKLFFGSGTQLSVL.

This chain joins TRBV29-1 and TRBJ2-7; 8 bases agree with TRBD1. V shed 7 bases and J 3 bases; nucleotides not matched to a gene: 8. CDR1 is SQVTM and CDR2 is ANQGSEA in the germline V gene. There are 13 residues in the CDR3. Written as DNA, the CDR3 is TGCAGCGCCTTCGGACAGGGAGGCTACGAGCAGTACTTC. It is translated as CSAFGQGGYEQYF.

CDR3 protein: CASRATGNYEQYV. CDR3 nucleotide sequence: TGCGCCAGCAGGGCGACAGGGAACTACGAGCAGTACGTC. V and J are TRBV10-2 and TRBJ2-7; 7 bases are shared with TRBD1. The CDR3 loop spans 13 amino acids. Germline assignment: CDR1 WSHSY and CDR2 SAAADI. V lost 6 bases, J lost 3 bases, and 5 bases stayed unmatched.

About this clone: The same CDR3 can be traced to other DNA sequences in this sample. This rearrangement joins TRBV12-3 or TRBV12-4 to TRBJ2-7, with D perhaps TRBD1 or TRBD2 (5 bases each). V lost 5 bases, J lost 2 bases, and 7 bases lay in between. The CDR3 runs to 12 residues. For the CDR3, the DNA is TGTGCCAGCAGTCTGGGGGCCTACGAGCAGTACTTC. Protein product: CASSLGAYEQYF.

The J gene is TRBJ2-7, the V gene TRBV28, with D unresolved. The germline gives CDR1 MDHEN, CDR2 SYDVKM. The CDR3 totals 12 residues. Trimming took off 6 bases at V and 2 bases at J, with 8 bases between the two ends. The CDR3 region is CASSRGPYEQYV. The CDR3 DNA is TGTGCCAGCAGCCGTGGGCCCTACGAGCAGTACGTC.